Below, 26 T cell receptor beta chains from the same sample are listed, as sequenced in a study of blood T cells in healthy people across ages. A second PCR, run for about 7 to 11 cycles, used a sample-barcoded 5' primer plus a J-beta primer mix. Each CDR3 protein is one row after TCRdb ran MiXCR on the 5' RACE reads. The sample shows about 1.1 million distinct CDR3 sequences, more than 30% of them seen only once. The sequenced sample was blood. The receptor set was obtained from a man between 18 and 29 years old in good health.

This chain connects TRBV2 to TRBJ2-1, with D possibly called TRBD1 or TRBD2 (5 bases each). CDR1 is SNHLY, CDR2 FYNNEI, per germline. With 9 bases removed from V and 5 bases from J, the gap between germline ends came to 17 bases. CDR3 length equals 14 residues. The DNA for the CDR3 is TGTGCCAGTTCCCGGGGCAGAACTAACAATGAGCAGTTCTTC. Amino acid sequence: CASSRGRTNNEQFF.

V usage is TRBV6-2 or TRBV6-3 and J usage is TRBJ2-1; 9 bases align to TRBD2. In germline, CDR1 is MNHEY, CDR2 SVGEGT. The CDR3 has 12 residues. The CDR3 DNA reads TGTTCAAGCCGGGGACTAGCTAGTGAGCAGTTCTTC. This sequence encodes CSSRGLASEQFF.

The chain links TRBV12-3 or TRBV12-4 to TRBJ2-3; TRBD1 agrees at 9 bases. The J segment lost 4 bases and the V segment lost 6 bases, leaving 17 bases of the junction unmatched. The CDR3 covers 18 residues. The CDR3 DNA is TGTGCCAGCAGAGGACACGGGACAGGGCAAATTAATCCAGATACGCAGTATTTT. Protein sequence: CASRGHGTGQINPDTQYF.

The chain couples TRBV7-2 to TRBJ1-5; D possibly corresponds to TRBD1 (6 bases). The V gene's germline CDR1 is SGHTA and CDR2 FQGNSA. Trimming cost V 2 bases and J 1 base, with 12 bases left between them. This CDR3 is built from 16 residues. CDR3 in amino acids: CASSLFWTESNQPQHF. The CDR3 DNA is TGTGCCAGCAGCTTATTCTGGACAGAGAGCAATCAGCCCCAGCATTTT.

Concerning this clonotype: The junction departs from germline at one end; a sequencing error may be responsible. CDR3: CAGSSGKQYF. The CDR3 DNA reads TGTGCCGGCAGTTCAGGCAAGCAGTACTTC. This rearrangement joins TRBV12-3 or TRBV12-4 to TRBJ2-7; D is uncertain. This CDR3 comprises 10 residues.

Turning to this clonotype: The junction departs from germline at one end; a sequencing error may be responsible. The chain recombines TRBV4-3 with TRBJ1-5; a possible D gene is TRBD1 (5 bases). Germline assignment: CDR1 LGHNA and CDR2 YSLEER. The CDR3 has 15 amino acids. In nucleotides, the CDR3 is TGCGCCAGCAGCCAAGAGGGGGGTTCACATCATCCCCAGCATTTT. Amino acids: CASSQEGGSHHPQHF.

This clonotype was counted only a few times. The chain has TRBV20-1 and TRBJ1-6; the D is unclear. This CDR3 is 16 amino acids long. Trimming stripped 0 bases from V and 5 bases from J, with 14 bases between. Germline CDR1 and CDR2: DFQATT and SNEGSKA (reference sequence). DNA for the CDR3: TGCAGTGCTAGAGATCTGTCTTCTGGAGATAATTCACCCCTCCACTTT. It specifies CSARDLSSGDNSPLHF.

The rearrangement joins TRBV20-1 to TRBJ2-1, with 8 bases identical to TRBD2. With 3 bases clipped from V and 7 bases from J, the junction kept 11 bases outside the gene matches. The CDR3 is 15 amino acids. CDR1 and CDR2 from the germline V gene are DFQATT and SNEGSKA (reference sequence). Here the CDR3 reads CSASKRGNHMNEQFF. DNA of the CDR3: TGCAGTGCTAGTAAGCGGGGGAACCACATGAATGAGCAGTTCTTC.

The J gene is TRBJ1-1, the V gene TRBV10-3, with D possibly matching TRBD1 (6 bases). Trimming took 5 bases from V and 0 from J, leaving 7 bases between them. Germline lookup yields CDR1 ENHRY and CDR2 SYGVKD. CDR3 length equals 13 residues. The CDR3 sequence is CAISTGLNTEAFF. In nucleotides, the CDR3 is TGTGCCATCAGTACAGGGCTGAACACTGAAGCTTTCTTT.

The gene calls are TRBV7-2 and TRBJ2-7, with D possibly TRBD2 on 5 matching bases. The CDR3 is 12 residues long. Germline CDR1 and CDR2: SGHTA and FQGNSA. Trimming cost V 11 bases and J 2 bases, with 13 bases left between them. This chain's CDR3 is CAGLGRAYEQYF. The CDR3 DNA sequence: TGTGCCGGCTTAGGGAGAGCCTACGAGCAGTACTTC. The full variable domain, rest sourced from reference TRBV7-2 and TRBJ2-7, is GAGVSQSPSNKVTEKGKDVELRCDPISGHTALYWYRQSLGQGLEFLIYFQGNSAPDKSGLPSDRFSAERTGGSVSTLTIQRTQQEDSAVYLCAGLGRAYEQYFGPGTRLTVT.

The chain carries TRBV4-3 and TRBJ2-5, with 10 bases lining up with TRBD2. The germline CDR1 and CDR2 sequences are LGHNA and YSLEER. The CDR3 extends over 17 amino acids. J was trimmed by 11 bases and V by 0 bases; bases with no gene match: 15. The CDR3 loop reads CASSQDWSGGADNEQYF. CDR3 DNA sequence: TGCGCCAGCAGCCAAGACTGGAGCGGGGGGGCCGACAATGAGCAGTACTTC.

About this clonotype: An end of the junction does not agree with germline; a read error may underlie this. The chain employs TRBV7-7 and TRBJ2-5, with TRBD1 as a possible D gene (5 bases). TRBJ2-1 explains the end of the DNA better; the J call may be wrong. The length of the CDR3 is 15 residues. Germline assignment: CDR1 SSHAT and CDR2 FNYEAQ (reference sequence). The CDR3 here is CASSLGAGHQETQFF. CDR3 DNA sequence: TGTGCTAGCAGCTTAGGAGCAGGGCACCAAGAGACCCAGTTCTTC.

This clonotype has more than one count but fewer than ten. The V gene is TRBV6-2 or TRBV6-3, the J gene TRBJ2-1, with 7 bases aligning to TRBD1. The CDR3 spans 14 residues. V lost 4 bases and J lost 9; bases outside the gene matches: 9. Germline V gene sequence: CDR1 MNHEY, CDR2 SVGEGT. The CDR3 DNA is TGTGCCAGCAGTTCACCGACAGGGTGGGTTGAGCAGTTCTTC. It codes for CASSSPTGWVEQFF.

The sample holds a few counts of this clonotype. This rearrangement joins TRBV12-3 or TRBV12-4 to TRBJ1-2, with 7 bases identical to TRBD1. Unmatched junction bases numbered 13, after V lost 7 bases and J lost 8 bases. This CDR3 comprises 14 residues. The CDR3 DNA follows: TGTGCCAGCACCTTAGGGACAGAGAGGGAAGGCTACACCTTC. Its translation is CASTLGTEREGYTF.

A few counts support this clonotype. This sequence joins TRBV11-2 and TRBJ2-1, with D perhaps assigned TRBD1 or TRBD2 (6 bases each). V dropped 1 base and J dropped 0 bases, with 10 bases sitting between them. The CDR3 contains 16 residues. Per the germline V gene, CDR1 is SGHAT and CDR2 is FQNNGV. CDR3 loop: CASSLAGAPSYNEQFF. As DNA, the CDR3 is TGTGCCAGCAGCTTAGCGGGGGCCCCCTCCTACAATGAGCAGTTCTTC.

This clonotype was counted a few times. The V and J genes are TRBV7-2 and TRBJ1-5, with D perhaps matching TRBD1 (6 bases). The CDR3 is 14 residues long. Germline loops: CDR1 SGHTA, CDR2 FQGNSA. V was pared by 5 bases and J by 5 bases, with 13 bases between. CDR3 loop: CASSITGYDQPQHF. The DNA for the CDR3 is TGTGCCAGCAGCATAACAGGGTATGATCAGCCCCAGCATTTT.

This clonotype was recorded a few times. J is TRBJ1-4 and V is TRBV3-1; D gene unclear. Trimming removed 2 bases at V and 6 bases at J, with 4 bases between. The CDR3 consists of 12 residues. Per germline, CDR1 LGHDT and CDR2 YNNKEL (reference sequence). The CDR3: CASSQIDEKLFF. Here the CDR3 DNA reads TGTGCCAGCAGCCAAATCGATGAAAAACTGTTTTTT.

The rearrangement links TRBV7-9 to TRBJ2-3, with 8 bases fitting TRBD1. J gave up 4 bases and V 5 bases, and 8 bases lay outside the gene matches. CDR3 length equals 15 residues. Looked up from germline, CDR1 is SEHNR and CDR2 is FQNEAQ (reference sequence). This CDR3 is CASSARQGSPDTQYF. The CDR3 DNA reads TGTGCCAGCAGCGCCAGACAGGGGAGTCCAGATACGCAGTATTTT.

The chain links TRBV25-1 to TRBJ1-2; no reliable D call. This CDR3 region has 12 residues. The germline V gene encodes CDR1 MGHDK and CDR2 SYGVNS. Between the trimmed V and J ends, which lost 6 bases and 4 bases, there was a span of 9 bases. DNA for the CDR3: TGTGCCAGCAGCGAACAGACCTATGGCTACACCTTC. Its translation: CASSEQTYGYTF.

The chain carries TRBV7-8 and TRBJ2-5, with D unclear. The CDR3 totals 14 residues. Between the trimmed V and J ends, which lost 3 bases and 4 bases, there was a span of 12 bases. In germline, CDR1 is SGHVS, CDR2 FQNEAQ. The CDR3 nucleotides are TGTGCCAGCAGCTTGACGGCGGTGGGAGAGACCCAGTACTTC. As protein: CASSLTAVGETQYF.

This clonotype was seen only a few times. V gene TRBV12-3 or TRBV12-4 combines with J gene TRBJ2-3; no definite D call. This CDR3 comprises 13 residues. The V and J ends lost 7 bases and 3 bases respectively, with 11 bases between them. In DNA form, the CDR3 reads TGTGCCAGCAAGACCCCAGAGACAGATACGCAGTATTTT. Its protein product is CASKTPETDTQYF.

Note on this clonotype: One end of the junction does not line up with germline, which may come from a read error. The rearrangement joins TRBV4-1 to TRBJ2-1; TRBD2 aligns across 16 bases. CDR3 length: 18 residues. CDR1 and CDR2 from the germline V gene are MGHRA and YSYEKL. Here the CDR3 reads CASSQPGLAGGQRNGQFF. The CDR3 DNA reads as TGCGCCAGCAGCCAGCCGGGACTAGCGGGGGGGCAACGCAATGGGCAGTTCTTC.

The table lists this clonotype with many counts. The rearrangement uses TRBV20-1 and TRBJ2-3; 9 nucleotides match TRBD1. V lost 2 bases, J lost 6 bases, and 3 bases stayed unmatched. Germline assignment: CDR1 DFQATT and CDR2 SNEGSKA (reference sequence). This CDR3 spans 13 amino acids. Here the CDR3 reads CSARRDRVDTQYF. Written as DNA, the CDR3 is TGCAGTGCTAGACGGGACAGGGTCGATACGCAGTATTTT.

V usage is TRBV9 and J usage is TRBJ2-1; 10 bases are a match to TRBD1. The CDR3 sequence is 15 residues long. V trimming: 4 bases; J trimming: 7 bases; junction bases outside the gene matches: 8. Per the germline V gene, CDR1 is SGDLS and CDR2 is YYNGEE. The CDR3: CASSTRQGASNEQFF. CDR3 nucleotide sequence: TGTGCCAGCAGCACCCGACAGGGGGCGTCTAATGAGCAGTTCTTC.

Written as DNA, the CDR3 is TGCGCCAGCAGCCAGTCTGGCACTGAAGCTTTCTTT. This translates into CASSQSGTEAFF. The J gene is TRBJ1-1, the V gene TRBV5-1; D not resolved. The length of the CDR3 is 12 residues. In germline, CDR1 is SGHRS, CDR2 YFSETQ. V dropped 4 bases and J dropped 4 bases, with 8 bases sitting between them.

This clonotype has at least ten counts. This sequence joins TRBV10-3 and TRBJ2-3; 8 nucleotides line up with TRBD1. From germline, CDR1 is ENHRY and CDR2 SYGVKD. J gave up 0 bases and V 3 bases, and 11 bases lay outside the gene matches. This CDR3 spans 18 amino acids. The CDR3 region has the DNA TGTGCCATCAGTGATTGGGGACAGGACCATTCTAGCACAGATACGCAGTATTTT. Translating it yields CAISDWGQDHSSTDTQYF.